This TCR beta chain was sequenced in a study of cytotoxic CD8 clonotypes in ibrutinib-treated CLL. About the research overall: Patients attained roughly 25 partial and 2 complete responses; at median approximately 68 months, around 15 remained remitted while around twelve progressed. Points from the study as a whole: Under treatment, the uncommon public clonotypes either contracted or remained stable. Different sampling times were used for sustained-remission and progressing patients.

Clones were read by immunoSEQ multiplex PCR, and TCRdb kept only the in-frame ones, dropping some. This sample yields about 24,000 clones, of which under 85% are seen a single time; around 8.1% belongs to the top ten. The junction had 1 base not matched to a gene; V was cut back by 8 bases and J by 2 bases. Germline V gene data show CDR1 as MNHEY and CDR2 as SMNVEV (reference sequence). The CDR3 covers 13 residues. This clone has a handful of counts. Antigen unknown. The chain carries TRBV27 and TRBJ1-5; 9 bases map to TRBD1. The material sequenced was PBMCs, taken before ibrutinib treatment. This sequence originates from a human donor with chronic lymphocytic leukemia. CDR3 sequence: CASWTGGNQPQHF. The CDR3 DNA reads TGTGCCAGCTGGACAGGGGGCAATCAGCCCCAGCATTTT.